This T cell receptor beta chain is from a study of T cells in localized non-small cell lung cancer. Findings and caveats of the study: Greater blood T cell density accompanied longer overall survival. Compared with tumor, uninvolved adjacent lung displayed greater T cell clonality, ranking highest overall.

V lost 7 bases to trimming and J lost 8 bases, with 15 bases between them. Looked up from germline, CDR1 is LNHDA and CDR2 is SQIVND (reference sequence). The CDR3 extends over 13 amino acids. This clone was observed a single time. Its antigen is as yet unknown. Some clones are missing from TCRdb's copy, which holds only in-frame ones; the method was immunoSEQ multiplex PCR. The sample has around 79,000 clones, around 80% seen once. This clonotype originated in a man aged 40-75 years with stage II squamous cell lung carcinoma. V is TRBV19 and J is TRBJ2-1; D ambiguous. The sequencing here drew on PBMCs, taken before any cancer treatment. In DNA, the CDR3 is TGTGCCAGTAATAGTGGCGGCGCCCATGAGCAGTTCTTC. Residues: CASNSGGAHEQFF.